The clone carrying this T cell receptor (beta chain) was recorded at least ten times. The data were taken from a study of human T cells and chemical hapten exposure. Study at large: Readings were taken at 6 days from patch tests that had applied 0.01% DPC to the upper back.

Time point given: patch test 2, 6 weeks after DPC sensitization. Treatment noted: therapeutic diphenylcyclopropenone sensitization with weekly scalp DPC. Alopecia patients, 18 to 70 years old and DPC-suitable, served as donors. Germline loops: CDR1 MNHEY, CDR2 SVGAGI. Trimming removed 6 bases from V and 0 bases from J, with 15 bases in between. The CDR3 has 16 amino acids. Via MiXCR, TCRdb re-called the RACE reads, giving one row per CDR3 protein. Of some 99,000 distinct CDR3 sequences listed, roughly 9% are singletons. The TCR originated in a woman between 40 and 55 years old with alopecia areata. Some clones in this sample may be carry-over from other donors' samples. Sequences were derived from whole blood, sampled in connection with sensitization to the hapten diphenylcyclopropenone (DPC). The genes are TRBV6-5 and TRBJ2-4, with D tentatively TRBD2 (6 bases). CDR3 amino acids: CASRMGRELAKNIQYF. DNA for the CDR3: TGTGCCAGCAGGATGGGGCGGGAATTAGCCAAAAACATTCAGTACTTC.